This T cell receptor beta chain was profiled in a study of naive and memory T cell subsets. General observations from the study: RNA-based TCR counts may shift with T cell activation and differentiation. Possibly reflecting memory cells re-expressing CD45RA, a few larger clonotypes occurred in naive repertoires, especially CD8. Over 95% of naive TCR sequences appeared only once after error correction, unlike memory subsets.

Cells stained for CD3, CD4, CD8, CD45RA, CD27 and viability were sorted into four CD45RA/CD27 subsets. CDR3 length: 13 amino acids. Germline V gives CDR1 DFQATT, CDR2 SNEGSKA (reference sequence). Unmatched junction bases numbered 6, after V lost 5 bases and J lost 5 bases. Two oligonucleotides, mixed equimolar, formed the beta constant-region primer covering TRBC1 and TRBC2. Ligated cDNA was amplified by four rounds of PCR with nested alpha and beta constant-region primers and SP2. TCRdb passed the UMI-ligation and nested PCR reads through MiXCR, listing each CDR3 protein once. The top ten clones hold roughly 2.8% of a sample with roughly 97,000 distinct CDR3 sequences, roughly 15% of them seen once. On this clonotype itself: Its target is not known.

This chain links TRBV20-1 with TRBJ2-1, with 7 nucleotides matching TRBD1. The sample taken for sequencing was naive CD8+ T cells from blood. The TCR comes from a human donor in good health. The CDR3: CSAPGTADNEQFF. The CDR3 DNA is TGCAGTGCTCCCGGGACAGCCGACAATGAGCAGTTCTTC.